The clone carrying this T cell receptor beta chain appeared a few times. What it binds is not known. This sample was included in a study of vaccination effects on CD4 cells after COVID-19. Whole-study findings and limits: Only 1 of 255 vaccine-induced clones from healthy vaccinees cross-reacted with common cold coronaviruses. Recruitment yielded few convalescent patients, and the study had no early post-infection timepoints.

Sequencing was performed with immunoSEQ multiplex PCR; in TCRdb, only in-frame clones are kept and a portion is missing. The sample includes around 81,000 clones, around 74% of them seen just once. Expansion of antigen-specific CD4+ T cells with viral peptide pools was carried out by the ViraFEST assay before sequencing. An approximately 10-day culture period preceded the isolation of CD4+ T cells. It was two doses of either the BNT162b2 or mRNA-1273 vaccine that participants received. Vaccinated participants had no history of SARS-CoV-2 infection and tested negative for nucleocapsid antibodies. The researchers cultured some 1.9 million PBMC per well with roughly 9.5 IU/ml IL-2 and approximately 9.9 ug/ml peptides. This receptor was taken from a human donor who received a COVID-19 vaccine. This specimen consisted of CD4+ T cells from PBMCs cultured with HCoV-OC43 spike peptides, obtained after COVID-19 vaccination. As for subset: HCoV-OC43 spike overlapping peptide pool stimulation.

The CDR3 spells CATAQGPGYTF. CDR3 in DNA: TGTGCCACCGCGCAGGGTCCTGGCTACACCTTC. This rearrangement joins TRBV19 to TRBJ1-2; a possible D gene is TRBD1 (5 bases). Germline V CDR1 and CDR2: LNHDA, SQIVND (reference sequence). V lost 10 bases, J lost 7 bases, and 13 bases lay in between. The CDR3 sequence is 11 residues long.